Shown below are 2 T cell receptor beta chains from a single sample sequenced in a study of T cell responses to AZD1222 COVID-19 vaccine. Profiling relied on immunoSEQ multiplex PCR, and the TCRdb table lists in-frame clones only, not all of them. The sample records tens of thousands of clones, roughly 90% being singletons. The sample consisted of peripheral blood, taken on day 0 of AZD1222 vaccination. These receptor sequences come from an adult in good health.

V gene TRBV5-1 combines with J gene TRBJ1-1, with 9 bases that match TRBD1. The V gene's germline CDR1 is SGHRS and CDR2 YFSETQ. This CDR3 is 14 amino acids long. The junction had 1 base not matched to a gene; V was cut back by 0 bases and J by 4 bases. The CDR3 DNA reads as TGCGCCAGCAGCTTGGGGACAGGGGTCACTGAAGCTTTCTTT. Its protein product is CASSLGTGVTEAFF. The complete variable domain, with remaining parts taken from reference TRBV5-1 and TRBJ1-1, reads KAGVTQTPRYLIKTRGQQVTLSCSPISGHRSVSWYQQTPGQGLQFLFEYFSETQRNKGNFPGRFSGRQFSNSRSEMNVSTLELGDSALYLCASSLGTGVTEAFFGQGTRLTVV.

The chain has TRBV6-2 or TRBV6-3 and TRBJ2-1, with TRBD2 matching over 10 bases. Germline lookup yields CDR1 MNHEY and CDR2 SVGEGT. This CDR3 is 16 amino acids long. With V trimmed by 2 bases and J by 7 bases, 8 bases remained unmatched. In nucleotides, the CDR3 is TGTGCCAGCAGTTACACAGCGGGAGGGCCTGGAAATGAGCAGTTCTTC. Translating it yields CASSYTAGGPGNEQFF.